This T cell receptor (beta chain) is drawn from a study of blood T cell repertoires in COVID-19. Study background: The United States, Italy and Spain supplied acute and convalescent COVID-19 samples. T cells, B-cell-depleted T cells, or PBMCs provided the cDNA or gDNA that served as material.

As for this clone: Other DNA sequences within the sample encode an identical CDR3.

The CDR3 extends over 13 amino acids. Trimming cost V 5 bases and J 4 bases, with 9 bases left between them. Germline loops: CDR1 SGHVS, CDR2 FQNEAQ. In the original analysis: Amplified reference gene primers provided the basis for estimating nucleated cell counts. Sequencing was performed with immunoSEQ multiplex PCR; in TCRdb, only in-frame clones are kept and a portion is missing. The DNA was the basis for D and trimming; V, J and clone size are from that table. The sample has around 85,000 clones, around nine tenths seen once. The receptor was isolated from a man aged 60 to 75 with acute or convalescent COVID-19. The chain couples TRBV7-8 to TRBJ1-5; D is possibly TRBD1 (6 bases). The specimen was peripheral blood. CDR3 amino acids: CASSPDRNQPQHF. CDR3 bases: TGTGCCAGCAGCCCGGACAGAAATCAGCCCCAGCATTTT.